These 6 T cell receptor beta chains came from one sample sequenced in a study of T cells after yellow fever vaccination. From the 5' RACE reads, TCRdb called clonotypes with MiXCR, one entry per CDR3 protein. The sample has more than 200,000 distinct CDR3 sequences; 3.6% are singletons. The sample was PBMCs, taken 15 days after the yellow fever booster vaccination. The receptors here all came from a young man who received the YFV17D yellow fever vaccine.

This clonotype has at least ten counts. The CDR3 reads CASSFSGGAPNTEAFF. The DNA of the CDR3 is TGTGCCAGCAGTTTCTCCGGGGGGGCGCCGAACACTGAAGCTTTCTTT. J is TRBJ1-1 and V is TRBV27; D may be TRBD1 (6 bases). Germline loops: CDR1 MNHEY, CDR2 SMNVEV (reference sequence). V was cut by 3 bases and J by 1 base, with 15 bases left in between. The CDR3 length is 16 residues.

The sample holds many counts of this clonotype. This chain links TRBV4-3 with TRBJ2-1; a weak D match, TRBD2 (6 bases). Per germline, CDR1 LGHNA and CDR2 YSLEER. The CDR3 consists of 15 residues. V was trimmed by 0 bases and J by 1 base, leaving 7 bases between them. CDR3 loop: CASSQDGGSYNEQFF. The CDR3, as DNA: TGCGCCAGCAGCCAAGATGGAGGGTCCTACAATGAGCAGTTCTTC.

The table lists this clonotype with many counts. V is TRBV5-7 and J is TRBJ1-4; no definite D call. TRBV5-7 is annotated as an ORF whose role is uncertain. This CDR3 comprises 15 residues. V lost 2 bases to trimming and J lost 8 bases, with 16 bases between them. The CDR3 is CASSFSCQEVEKLFF. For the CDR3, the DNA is TGTGCCAGCAGCTTTTCGTGTCAGGAGGTGGAAAAACTGTTTTTT.

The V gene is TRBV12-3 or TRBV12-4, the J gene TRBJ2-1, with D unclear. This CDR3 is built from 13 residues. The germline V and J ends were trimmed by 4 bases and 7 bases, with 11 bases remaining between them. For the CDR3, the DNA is TGTGCCAGCAGTTCGGCCCTGGGGAATGAGCAGTTCTTC. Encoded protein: CASSSALGNEQFF.

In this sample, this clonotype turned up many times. The CDR3 DNA is TGCAGTGCTCGTTCAGGGACAGGGGGAGAGGGGAATCAGCCCCAGCATTTT. Translation: CSARSGTGGEGNQPQHF. The gene calls are TRBV20-1 and TRBJ1-5, with 11 bases matching TRBD1. This CDR3 contains 17 residues. The germline gives CDR1 DFQATT, CDR2 SNEGSKA (reference sequence). V shed 5 bases, J shed 4 bases, and the junction held 13 bases outside the gene matches.

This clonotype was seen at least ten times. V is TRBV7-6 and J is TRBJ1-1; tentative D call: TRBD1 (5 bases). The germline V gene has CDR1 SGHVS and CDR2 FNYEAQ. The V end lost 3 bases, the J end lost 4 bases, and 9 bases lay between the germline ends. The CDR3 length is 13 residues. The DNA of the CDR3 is TGTGCCAGCAGCTTGGCCGGGACCACTGAAGCTTTCTTT. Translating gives CASSLAGTTEAFF.